Each of the 6 T cell receptor beta chains below was sequenced from the same sample in a study of Graves' ophthalmopathy and Graves' hyperthyroidism. TCR beta CDR3 regions were amplified from RNA transcripts. RT-PCR in the first round used HTBI primers; a second-round multiplex PCR followed. One entry per CDR3 protein results from TCRdb running MiXCR on the multiplex PCR reads. The table lists about 240,000 distinct CDR3 sequences, about 47% of them singletons. The sequenced sample was peripheral blood. The receptors stem from an adult man with Graves' ophthalmopathy.

The V gene is TRBV5-1, the J gene TRBJ2-2; 8 bases map to TRBD2. The CDR3 totals 14 residues. Losses at the gene ends were 4 bases for V and 10 bases for J; bases not matched to a gene: 9. Germline values: CDR1 SGHRS, CDR2 YFSETQ. The CDR3 nucleotides read TGCGCCAGCAGCCAAGGGGGGCGGGAGGTGGAGCTGTTTTTT. Protein: CASSQGGREVELFF.

On this clonotype: A read error may be the cause here, since a much bigger clone is one base away. The chain uses TRBV29-1 and TRBJ1-2; D perhaps matches TRBD1 (6 bases). Germline CDR1 SQVTM, CDR2 ANQGSEA. There are 14 residues in the CDR3. CDR3: CSVLPSDRSYGYAF. The CDR3 DNA reads as TGCAGCGTTCTCCCGTCTGACAGGAGTTATGGCTACGCCTTC. Drawing the rest from reference TRBV29-1 and TRBJ1-2, the complete variable domain is SAVISQKPSRDICQRGTSLTIQCQVDSQVTMMFWYRQQPGQSLTLIATANQGSEATYESGFVIDKFPISRPNLTFSTLTVSNMSPEDSSIYLCSVLPSDRSYGYAFGSGTRLTVV.

This clonotype was found a few times. The chain uses TRBV11-2 and TRBJ1-1, with D perhaps TRBD1 (6 bases). The CDR3 runs 18 residues. Per germline, CDR1 SGHAT and CDR2 FQNNGV. V lost 4 bases to trimming and J lost 0 bases, with 21 bases between them. CDR3 residues: CASSSSSDSLTMNTEAFF. CDR3 nucleotide sequence: TGTGCCAGCAGCTCTTCGTCGGACAGCCTTACCATGAACACTGAAGCTTTCTTT.

The gene calls are TRBV10-3 and TRBJ1-3; D gene unclear. The CDR3 is 13 amino acids. Germline V gene data show CDR1 as ENHRY and CDR2 as SYGVKD. The germline V and J ends were trimmed by 10 bases and 4 bases, with 14 bases remaining between them. CDR3 in amino acids: CASTTPLGNTIYF. The CDR3 region has the DNA TGTGCCAGCACCACACCTCTAGGAAACACCATATATTTT.

The rearrangement links TRBV12-3 or TRBV12-4 to TRBJ2-7; 11 bases fit TRBD1. V lost 3 bases and J lost 5; bases outside the gene matches: 6. This CDR3 contains 15 residues. The CDR3 region is CASSLGDRGWHEQYF. The CDR3 DNA reads TGTGCCAGCAGTTTGGGGGACAGGGGGTGGCACGAGCAGTACTTC.

The chain joins TRBV5-1 to TRBJ2-7, with D unclear. Germline assignment: CDR1 SGHRS and CDR2 YFSETQ. This CDR3 is built from 15 residues. V lost 0 bases and J lost 2, with 12 bases in between. This CDR3 reads CASSLGWADTYEQYF. In DNA form, the CDR3 reads TGCGCCAGCAGCTTGGGGTGGGCGGATACCTACGAGCAGTACTTC.